Listed below are T cell receptor beta chains from one sample, sequenced in a study of early stage breast cancer tumors. Method: immunoSEQ multiplex PCR; TCRdb's copy keeps in-frame clones and lacks some. The sample has roughly 20,000 clones; about 83% are singletons. The specimen sequenced was blood. These receptor sequences come from a person between 70 and 80 years old with breast cancer. The CDR3 runs from the conserved cysteine through the conserved F or W. The D gene is left open where the match is weak. For some rows the clone size is stated as once, few or many, or as a class when expanded; others skip it.

cdr3_nt cdr3_aa clone_size d_call j_call v_call
TGTGCCACCAGCAGAGAAAGACGTTCGGGACAGGGGGTTCAGCCCCAGCATTTT CATSRERRSGQGVQPQHF once TRBD1 TRBJ1-5 TRBV15
TGTGCCAGTAGAAGGCAGGGAACCGGGGAGCTGTTTTTT CASRRQGTGELFF . . TRBJ2-2 TRBV19
TGTGCCAGCAGCCTTGGGGACAGGGGGACTGAAGCTTTCTTT CASSLGDRGTEAFF few TRBD1 TRBJ1-1 TRBV9
TGCAGCGTTGCCAGGGCAGAGACCCAGTACTTC CSVARAETQYF . . TRBJ2-5 TRBV29-1
TGTGCCAGCTCGGGAAATTTTCAAGAGACCCAGTACTTC CASSGNFQETQYF . . TRBJ2-5 TRBV28
TGTGCCAGCAAGGGAGGGAGCAATCAGCCCCAGCATTTT CASKGGSNQPQHF . . TRBJ1-5 TRBV4-2
TGTGCCAGCAGTGTGGGACAGATTTCGAATTCACCCCTCCACTTT CASSVGQISNSPLHF . TRBD1 TRBJ1-6 TRBV6-1
TGCGCCAGCAGCTCGGGACAGGCGGTGAACACTGAAGCTTTCTTT CASSSGQAVNTEAFF . TRBD1 TRBJ1-1 TRBV5-1
TGTGCTCAGTACGGGGGTTATGGCTACACCTTC CAQYGGYGYTF . . TRBJ1-2 TRBV30
TGTGCCAGCAGCTTAGTCAGGGGGCTTGGCAATCAGCCCCAGCATTTT CASSLVRGLGNQPQHF once TRBD1 TRBJ1-5 TRBV7-2
TGTGCCAGTACCATGTTTCGGGGAAACACCGGGGAGCTGTTTTTT CASTMFRGNTGELFF . . TRBJ2-2 TRBV19
TGTGCCAGCAGGTCCGGGACAGGGGCTGTCGGGAACACTGAAGCTTTCTTT CASRSGTGAVGNTEAFF once TRBD1 TRBJ1-1 TRBV28
TGTGCCAGCAGCCGTCCAAGCCTTTATAATTCACCCCTCCACTTT CASSRPSLYNSPLHF . . TRBJ1-6 TRBV6-6
TGTGCCACCAGCAGAGCAATAGCGGGGGCTCAAGAGACCCAGTACTTC CATSRAIAGAQETQYF . TRBD2 TRBJ2-5 TRBV15
TGTGCCTGGGGGGACAGCTCCTATGGCTACACCTTC CAWGDSSYGYTF . TRBD1 TRBJ1-2 TRBV30
TGTGCCAGCAGCTTTAGGGGTTACGACAATGAGCAGTTCTTC CASSFRGYDNEQFF . . TRBJ2-1 TRBV11-2
TGTGCCAGCAGGCGGGACAGCGTCTCTGGAAACACCATATATTTT CASRRDSVSGNTIYF . TRBD1 TRBJ1-3 TRBV6-6
TGTGCCAGCAGCGTAGTAGCGGGGGCCAACACCGGGGAGCTGTTTTTT CASSVVAGANTGELFF . TRBD2 TRBJ2-2 TRBV9
TGCAGCGTTCGGGAAGGCGGGGAACAGCCCCAGCATTTT CSVREGGEQPQHF . . TRBJ1-5 TRBV29-1
TGTGCCAGCAGCCTAAAAAGGCAAAGGACAGGGAGGACTGAAGCTTTCTTT CASSLKRQRTGRTEAFF . . TRBJ1-1 TRBV21-1
TGCAGCTTCGACAGGGTTGATGAAGCTTTCTTT CSFDRVDEAFF . TRBD1 TRBJ1-1 TRBV29-1
TGTGCCAGCACCCCCTTCGCCACTATATCAGAATCCACCGGGGAGCTGTTTTTT CASTPFATISESTGELFF . . TRBJ2-2 TRBV7-3